This TCR beta chain was captured by sequencing in a study of CD8 T cells in Susac syndrome. With random hexamers, reverse transcription was performed on about 0.5 to 1 ug of RNA. A single record per CDR3 protein comes from TCRdb applying MiXCR to the immunoSEQ multiplex PCR reads. The sample records about 210,000 distinct CDR3 sequences, about 96% being singletons. V was pared by 2 bases and J by 5 bases, with 2 bases of the junction left unmatched. Germline CDR1 and CDR2: GTSNPN and SVGIG (reference sequence). The CDR3 covers 14 residues. The origin of this receptor is a human donor with multiple sclerosis. Specimen: CD4+ T cells from PBMCs. The chain couples TRBV30 to TRBJ2-1, with 11 bases fitting TRBD2. The CDR3 sequence: CAWSRLAGHNEQFF. Here the CDR3 DNA reads TGTGCCTGGAGTCGACTAGCGGGACACAATGAGCAGTTCTTC.